This T cell receptor (beta chain) was recorded in a study of blood T cell repertoires in COVID-19. Study in general: Acute-phase and convalescent COVID-19 samples originated in the United States, Italy and Spain. PBMCs, B-cell-depleted T cells, or T cells were the source of the cDNA or gDNA that made up the material.

Profiling relied on immunoSEQ multiplex PCR, and the TCRdb table lists in-frame clones only, not all of them. The table includes 150,000 to 170,000 clones, approximately 84% detected once. During active infection, Seattle patients enrolled and were then monitored through disease. Trimming at V came to 6 bases and at J to 3 bases, leaving 19 bases not matched to a gene. CDR3 length: 18 amino acids. V usage is TRBV23-1 and J usage is TRBJ1-1, with 7 positions matching TRBD1. TRBV23-1 is labeled an ORF, and its function is uncertain. The specimen sequenced was peripheral blood. This clonotype originated in a woman in her sixties or seventies with COVID-19, enrolled during active disease. The CDR3 region has the DNA TGCGCCAGCAGCAACACCGGGACAGCTACTCGTGGGGACACTGAAGCTTTCTTT. It encodes CASSNTGTATRGDTEAFF.